This T cell receptor beta chain was captured by sequencing in a study of cytomegalovirus exposure and HLA in healthy donors. Both 60 Vbeta primers and 13 Jbeta primers went into the PCR. The protocol was immunoSEQ multiplex PCR, while the TCRdb copy is restricted to in-frame clones and leaves out a portion. Among 90,000 to 120,000 clones, roughly 80% were seen once, and the ten largest hold around 5%. Per germline, CDR1 SGHRS and CDR2 YFSETQ. The CDR3 contains 14 residues. The germline V and J ends were trimmed by 3 bases and 0 bases, with 4 bases remaining between them. The sample consisted of PBMCs. This clonotype was obtained from a female donor in good health and CMV-seropositive. The genes are TRBV5-1 and TRBJ2-6, with no clear D. The CDR3 DNA reads TGCGCCAGCAGCTACAGCTCTGGGGCCAACGTCCTGACTTTC. Protein: CASSYSSGANVLTF.